A single sample is the source of the 29 T cell receptor beta chains below, sequenced in a study of blood T cell repertoires in COVID-19. Only in-frame clones appear in the TCRdb table, and some are missing; sequencing was by immunoSEQ multiplex PCR. Counted here are roughly 160,000 clones, around four fifths occurring once; the ten biggest clones make up roughly 2.9%. Sequencing was performed on peripheral blood. These receptors came from a woman aged 55-69 years with acute or convalescent COVID-19.

This chain joins TRBV5-1 and TRBJ1-1; tentatively, D is TRBD1 (5 bases). V was trimmed by 8 bases and J by 1 base, leaving 12 bases between them. Per germline, CDR1 SGHRS and CDR2 YFSETQ. The CDR3 is 13 residues long. In DNA, the CDR3 is TGCGCCAGTCGGGGGGGAGCGAACACTGAAGCTTTCTTT. Encoded protein: CASRGGANTEAFF.

The chain employs TRBV4-2 and TRBJ2-7, with D possibly TRBD1 on 6 matching bases. In germline, CDR1 is LGHNA, CDR2 YNFKEQ. This CDR3 is built from 16 residues. Trimming stripped 4 bases from V and 0 bases from J, with 16 bases between. CDR3 region: CASSPQVGTLSYEQYF. As DNA, the CDR3 is TGTGCCAGCAGCCCACAGGTGGGGACACTCTCCTACGAGCAGTACTTC.

This clone was picked up a small number of times. The chain couples TRBV5-1 to TRBJ1-4, with TRBD1 matching over 7 bases. The trim removed 4 bases at V and 6 bases at J, leaving 6 bases unmatched. The germline V gene encodes CDR1 SGHRS and CDR2 YFSETQ. The length of the CDR3 is 14 residues. As DNA, the CDR3 is TGCGCCAGCAGCCCATCAGGGGGTTATGAAAAACTGTTTTTT. Protein product: CASSPSGGYEKLFF.

A few counts support this clone. The chain joins TRBV5-1 to TRBJ1-2; D possibly corresponds to TRBD1 (6 bases). The CDR3 is made up of 14 amino acids. V lost 0 bases, J lost 5 bases, and 11 bases lay in between. CDR1 and CDR2 (germline): SGHRS, YFSETQ. CDR3 sequence reads: CASSLDRDRYGYTF. The CDR3 bases are TGCGCCAGCAGCTTGGACAGGGATCGATATGGCTACACCTTC. Full variable domain (outside the CDR3, taken from reference TRBV5-1 and TRBJ1-2): KAGVTQTPRYLIKTRGQQVTLSCSPISGHRSVSWYQQTPGQGLQFLFEYFSETQRNKGNFPGRFSGRQFSNSRSEMNVSTLELGDSALYLCASSLDRDRYGYTFGSGTRLTVV.

V and J are TRBV9 and TRBJ1-1, with 8 bases matching TRBD1. This CDR3 has 15 residues. Trimming at V came to 0 bases and at J to 3 bases, leaving 4 bases not matched to a gene. CDR1 is SGDLS and CDR2 is YYNGEE in the germline V gene. As DNA, the CDR3 is TGTGCCAGCAGCGTAGGACAGGGACAGGACACTGAAGCTTTCTTT. Protein sequence: CASSVGQGQDTEAFF.

The chain recombines TRBV4-3 with TRBJ1-5, with D perhaps matching TRBD1 (6 bases). CDR1 and CDR2 (germline): LGHNA, YSLEER. Between the trimmed V and J ends, which lost 4 bases and 2 bases, there was a span of 12 bases. The CDR3 consists of 15 residues. DNA of the CDR3: TGCGCCAGCAGCCTCGCGGGGGGCGGCAATCAGCCCCAGCATTTT. Residues: CASSLAGGGNQPQHF.

The V call is TRBV10-1, the J call TRBJ2-1; 9 bases line up with TRBD2. After removal of 11 bases from V and 7 bases from J, the junction contained 15 bases not matched to a gene. The CDR3 is 15 residues long. Germline V lookup: CDR1 WNHNN, CDR2 SYGVQD (reference sequence). The CDR3 reads CADSWWRGGLNEQFF. The CDR3 bases are TGCGCCGACTCGTGGTGGCGGGGGGGCCTAAATGAGCAGTTCTTC.

This chain connects TRBV9 to TRBJ1-2; D is perhaps TRBD1 (5 bases). Germline CDR1 and CDR2: SGDLS and YYNGEE. The CDR3 is 15 residues long. Between the trimmed V and J ends, which lost 0 bases and 9 bases, there was a span of 18 bases. This chain's CDR3 is CASSVGGREFDSYTF. In nucleotides, the CDR3 is TGTGCCAGCAGCGTAGGGGGCAGGGAATTTGACAGCTACACCTTC.

This clone was seen a single time. The chain combines TRBV5-1 with TRBJ2-5; 8 bases align to TRBD1. This CDR3 region has 15 residues. The V gene's germline CDR1 is SGHRS and CDR2 YFSETQ. J was trimmed by 2 bases and V by 4 bases; bases with no gene match: 7. The CDR3 reads CASSRGRGRQETQYF. The DNA for the CDR3 is TGCGCCAGCAGCCGCGGCAGGGGGCGGCAAGAGACCCAGTACTTC.

V usage is TRBV6-5 and J usage is TRBJ1-1; no reliable D call. The CDR3 is 15 amino acids. V dropped 0 bases and J dropped 7 bases, with 15 bases sitting between them. Germline V CDR1 and CDR2: MNHEY, SVGAGI. This CDR3 reads CASSYSPSFSGEAFF. The DNA of the CDR3 is TGTGCCAGCAGTTACTCGCCGTCGTTCTCGGGTGAAGCTTTCTTT.

The chain couples TRBV12-3 or TRBV12-4 to TRBJ1-1; D gene ambiguous. There are 13 residues in the CDR3. V lost 6 bases and J lost 1, with 9 bases in between. CDR3 DNA: TGTGCCAGCAGGACCGGGTGGAACACTGAAGCTTTCTTT. It encodes CASRTGWNTEAFF.

V usage is TRBV5-1 and J usage is TRBJ1-6; 11 nucleotides line up with TRBD1. This CDR3 has 17 amino acids. J lost 7 bases, V lost 0 bases, and 6 bases had no gene match. Germline CDR1 and CDR2: SGHRS and YFSETQ. In DNA, the CDR3 is TGCGCCAGCAGCTTGGAGGGACAGGGGGTTGGGAATTCACCCCTCCACTTT. The encoded protein is CASSLEGQGVGNSPLHF.

The chain couples TRBV7-3 to TRBJ1-2; TRBD1 is a possible D gene (5 bases). V lost 5 bases, J lost 8 bases, and 15 bases lay in between. Per germline, CDR1 SGHTA and CDR2 FQGTGA. The length of the CDR3 is 13 residues. The CDR3 DNA reads TGTGCCAGCAGCCCGGCGGGGAAGGGGGGCTACACCTTC. Translation gives CASSPAGKGGYTF.

This clone appeared once. This rearrangement joins TRBV29-1 to TRBJ2-3; 9 bases are a match to TRBD2. Germline CDR1 and CDR2: SQVTM and ANQGSEA. V lost 3 bases and J lost 1; bases outside the gene matches: 2. This CDR3 comprises 14 residues. The CDR3 bases are TGCAGCGTTGAGATAGCGGGGGGCACAGATACGCAGTATTTT. Protein product: CSVEIAGGTDTQYF.

This clone was counted only a few times. The chain is built from TRBV5-1 and TRBJ2-7; 7 nucleotides agree with TRBD1. CDR1 SGHRS and CDR2 YFSETQ come from the germline V gene. The CDR3 is 13 amino acids. V lost 3 bases, J lost 1 base, and 1 base stayed unmatched. CDR3 nucleotides: TGCGCCAGCAGCTCACAGGGGTCCTACGAGCAGTACTTC. As protein: CASSSQGSYEQYF.

The V gene is TRBV19, the J gene TRBJ1-6; 9 bases agree with TRBD1. Germline V gene data show CDR1 as LNHDA and CDR2 as SQIVND (reference sequence). Trimming cost V 6 bases and J 6 bases; bases outside gene matches: 3. The CDR3 contains 14 residues. The CDR3 here is CASRGQGRNSPLHF. The CDR3 nucleotides are TGTGCCAGTAGGGGACAGGGTCGTAATTCACCCCTCCACTTT.

The chain has TRBV19 and TRBJ2-5, with a possible D match to TRBD1 (7 bases). Trimming took off 5 bases at V and 6 bases at J, with 13 bases between the two ends. Germline V lookup: CDR1 LNHDA, CDR2 SQIVND (reference sequence). The length of the CDR3 is 13 residues. In DNA form, the CDR3 reads TGTGCCAGTAGTGAATCAGGGGGGAAGACCCAGTACTTC. Protein: CASSESGGKTQYF.

The gene calls are TRBV30 and TRBJ1-5, with TRBD1 matching over 7 bases. Per the germline V gene, CDR1 is GTSNPN and CDR2 is SVGIG (reference sequence). The CDR3 sequence is 12 residues long. V was pared by 2 bases and J by 7 bases, with 2 bases of the junction left unmatched. The CDR3 reads CAWSTGVQPQHF. The CDR3 DNA reads as TGTGCCTGGAGTACAGGGGTCCAGCCCCAGCATTTT.

The chain carries TRBV29-1 and TRBJ2-5; TRBD2 agrees at 7 bases. V lost 7 bases to trimming and J lost 4 bases; unmatched junction nucleotides: 12. The germline V gene encodes CDR1 SQVTM and CDR2 ANQGSEA. There are 14 residues in the CDR3. CDR3: CSGTDGGRGETQYF. In DNA, the CDR3 is TGCAGCGGGACCGACGGGGGGAGAGGAGAGACCCAGTACTTC.

This clone turned up a few times. The rearrangement uses TRBV28 and TRBJ1-5; TRBD1 matches 9 bases. With V trimmed by 6 bases and J by 6 bases, 6 bases remained unmatched. This CDR3 region has 14 residues. From germline, CDR1 is MDHEN and CDR2 SYDVKM. Here the CDR3 DNA reads TGTGCCAGCAGCAGCACAGGGGGCAGTCAGCCCCAGCATTTT. Encoded protein: CASSSTGGSQPQHF.

This chain joins TRBV27 and TRBJ2-7, with D perhaps matching TRBD2 (5 bases). Trimming pared 2 bases from V and 3 bases from J, leaving 8 bases between. The length of the CDR3 is 13 residues. Germline assignment: CDR1 MNHEY and CDR2 SMNVEV (reference sequence). The CDR3 sequence is CASSLTRGYEQYF. The DNA for the CDR3 is TGTGCCAGCAGTTTAACTCGGGGCTACGAGCAGTACTTC.

The gene calls are TRBV21-1 and TRBJ2-2; TRBD1, the D gene given by the table, was not confirmed from the DNA. TRBV21-1 constitutes a pseudogene. This CDR3 contains 16 residues. The DNA for the CDR3 is TGTGCCAGCAGCTCTTCCGGGACAGCGAACACCGGGGAGCTGTTTTTT. Protein sequence: CASSSSGTANTGELFF.

The J gene is TRBJ2-5, the V gene TRBV29-1; D is possibly TRBD1 (6 bases). The CDR3 length is 12 residues. The V gene's germline CDR1 is SQVTM and CDR2 ANQGSEA. V gave up 5 bases and J gave up 5 bases, with 12 bases separating them. The CDR3 DNA is TGCAGCGTTTCCCGGCAGGGGGAGACCCAGTACTTC. As protein: CSVSRQGETQYF.

The chain links TRBV28 to TRBJ1-2, with 7 bases lining up with TRBD1. Looked up from germline, CDR1 is MDHEN and CDR2 is SYDVKM. Trimming cost V 1 base and J 0 bases; bases outside gene matches: 11. The CDR3 is 18 amino acids. The CDR3 spells CASSLFQGTAASNYGYTF. In DNA, the CDR3 is TGTGCCAGCAGTTTATTTCAAGGGACAGCAGCATCTAACTATGGCTACACCTTC.

This clone was found a few times. The V and J genes are TRBV7-8 and TRBJ1-5, with D tentatively TRBD1 (6 bases). The CDR3 extends over 14 amino acids. Germline lookup yields CDR1 SGHVS and CDR2 FQNEAQ. Trimming stripped 5 bases from V and 7 bases from J, with 15 bases between. CDR3 nucleotide sequence: TGTGCCAGCAGCCAACAGGACAGTTTACAGCCCCAGCATTTT. Its protein product is CASSQQDSLQPQHF.

V gene TRBV4-3 combines with J gene TRBJ2-2; D uncertain. The CDR3 runs to 13 residues. CDR1 is LGHNA and CDR2 is YSLEER in the germline V gene. Trimming removed 0 bases from V and 6 bases from J, with 5 bases in between. The CDR3 DNA is TGCGCCAGCAGCCAAGACCGCGCCGGGGAGCTGTTTTTT. Its protein product is CASSQDRAGELFF.

The chain recombines TRBV9 with TRBJ1-2; D is perhaps TRBD1 (5 bases). CDR1 and CDR2 from the germline V gene are SGDLS and YYNGEE. This CDR3 contains 12 residues. With 4 bases removed from V and 11 bases from J, the gap between germline ends came to 15 bases. The CDR3 nucleotides are TGTGCCAGCAGCAATCTAGGGGTCCGGTACACCTTC. Its protein is CASSNLGVRYTF.

The chain has TRBV11-2 and TRBJ1-2; 7 bases are shared with TRBD1. Germline values: CDR1 SGHAT, CDR2 FQNNGV. This CDR3 spans 13 amino acids. Losses at the gene ends were 5 bases for V and 4 bases for J; bases not matched to a gene: 4. CDR3 in DNA: TGTGCCAGCAGCCAGGGACAGAGCTATGGCTACACCTTC. Protein product: CASSQGQSYGYTF.

The gene calls are TRBV6-5 and TRBJ1-1, with 7 nucleotides matching TRBD1. CDR3 length: 15 residues. Germline CDR1 and CDR2: MNHEY and SVGAGI. Losses at the gene ends were 0 bases for V and 6 bases for J; bases not matched to a gene: 7. CDR3 sequence reads: CASSYSGGAKAEAFF. The CDR3, as DNA: TGTGCCAGCAGTTACTCAGGGGGCGCGAAGGCTGAAGCTTTCTTT.